This entry features one TCR beta chain sequence. The CDR3 is made up of 16 amino acids. The V gene lost 0 bases and the J gene lost 4 bases, with 10 bases spanning the gap. CDR1 is ENHRY and CDR2 is SYGVKD in the germline V gene. The sample comes from a study of blood T cell repertoires in COVID-19. At the level of the study: Acute and convalescent COVID-19 samples came from the United States, Italy and Spain. Sample material is recorded as cDNA or gDNA derived from T cells, B-cell-depleted T cells, or PBMCs.

In assigning cohorts, the study relied on participant-reported clinical history. Using immunoSEQ multiplex PCR, the repertoire was profiled, and TCRdb retains in-frame clones only, with some absent. This table has approximately 190,000 clones, roughly 84% appearing once. Sequencing used PBMCs or T cells enriched from blood (not recorded which). The sequence came from a woman aged 30 to 39 who had been exposed to COVID-19. This rearrangement joins TRBV10-3 to TRBJ2-6, with D unresolved. The CDR3, as DNA: TGTGCCATCAGTGAGTCGAGAAGCTCCGGGGCCAACGTCCTGACTTTC. Translated, it gives CAISESRSSGANVLTF.